The clone carrying this T cell receptor beta chain came up a few times. Its specificity is unknown. Universal primer sites and UMIs were introduced during 5'RACE template-switching synthesis of TCR cDNA. MiXCR, applied by TCRdb to the 5' RACE reads, yields one record per CDR3 protein. This sample yields roughly 310,000 distinct CDR3 sequences, of which 3.6% are seen a single time; about 25% belongs to the top ten. This sample is drawn from a study of T cells after yellow fever vaccination. Turning to the study itself: Low-cell-number fractions were prepared with SMART-Seq v4 Ultra Low Input.

Study-level points and caveats: FACS-sorted repertoires could harbor abundant contaminating bulk-population clonotypes.

The germline V and J ends were trimmed by 7 bases and 6 bases, with 13 bases remaining between them. Germline V gives CDR1 SQVTM, CDR2 ANQGSEA. This CDR3 is built from 11 residues. This chain uses TRBV29-1 with TRBJ2-7; possible D gene TRBD1, 6 bases. The sequence derives from a young man who received the YFV17D yellow fever vaccine. The material was PBMCs, obtained on the day of the yellow fever booster vaccination. Here the CDR3 DNA reads TGCAGCGGTGCCCGAGGGGGCGAGCAGTACTTC. It encodes CSGARGGEQYF.